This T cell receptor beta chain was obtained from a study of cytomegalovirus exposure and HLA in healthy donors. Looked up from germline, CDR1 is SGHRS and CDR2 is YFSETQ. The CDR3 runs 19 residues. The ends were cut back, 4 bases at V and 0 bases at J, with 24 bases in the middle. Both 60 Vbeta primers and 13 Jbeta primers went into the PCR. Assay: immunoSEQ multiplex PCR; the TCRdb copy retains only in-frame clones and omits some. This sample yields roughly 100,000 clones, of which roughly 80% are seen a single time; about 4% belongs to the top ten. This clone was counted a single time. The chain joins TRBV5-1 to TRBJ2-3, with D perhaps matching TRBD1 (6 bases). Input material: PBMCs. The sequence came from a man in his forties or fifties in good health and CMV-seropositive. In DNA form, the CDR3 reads TGCGCCAGCAGCACTCCTCCCCGGGACATCCGATCTAGCACAGATACGCAGTATTTT. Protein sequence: CASSTPPRDIRSSTDTQYF.